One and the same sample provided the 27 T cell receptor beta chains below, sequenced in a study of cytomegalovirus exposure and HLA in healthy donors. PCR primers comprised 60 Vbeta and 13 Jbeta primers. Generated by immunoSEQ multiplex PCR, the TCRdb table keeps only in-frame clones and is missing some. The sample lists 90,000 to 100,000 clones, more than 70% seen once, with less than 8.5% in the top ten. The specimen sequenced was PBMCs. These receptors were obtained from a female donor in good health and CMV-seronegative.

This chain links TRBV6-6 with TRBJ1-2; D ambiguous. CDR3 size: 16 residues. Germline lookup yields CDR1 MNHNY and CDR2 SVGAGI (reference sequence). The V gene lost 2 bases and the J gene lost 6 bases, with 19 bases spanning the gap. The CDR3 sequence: CASSYLRGYPPHGYTF. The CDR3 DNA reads TGTGCCAGCAGTTACCTTCGGGGATACCCTCCGCATGGCTACACCTTC.

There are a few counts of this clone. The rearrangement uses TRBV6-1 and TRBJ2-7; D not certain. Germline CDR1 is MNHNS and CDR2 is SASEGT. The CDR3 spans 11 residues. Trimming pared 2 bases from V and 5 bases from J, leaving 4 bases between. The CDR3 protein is CASSESNEQYF. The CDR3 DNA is TGTGCCAGCAGTGAATCTAACGAGCAGTACTTC.

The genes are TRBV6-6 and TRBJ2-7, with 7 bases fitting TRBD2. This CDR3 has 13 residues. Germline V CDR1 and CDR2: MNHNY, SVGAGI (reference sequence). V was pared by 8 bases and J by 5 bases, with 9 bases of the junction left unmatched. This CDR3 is CASRGGSSDEQYF. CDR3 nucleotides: TGTGCCAGCCGGGGCGGGAGTTCAGACGAGCAGTACTTC.

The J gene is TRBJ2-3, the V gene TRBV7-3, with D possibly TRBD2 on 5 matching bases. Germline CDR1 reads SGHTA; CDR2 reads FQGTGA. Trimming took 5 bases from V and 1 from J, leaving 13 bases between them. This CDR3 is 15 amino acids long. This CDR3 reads CASSPGLTRTDTQYF. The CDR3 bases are TGTGCCAGCAGCCCAGGACTCACTCGCACAGATACGCAGTATTTT.

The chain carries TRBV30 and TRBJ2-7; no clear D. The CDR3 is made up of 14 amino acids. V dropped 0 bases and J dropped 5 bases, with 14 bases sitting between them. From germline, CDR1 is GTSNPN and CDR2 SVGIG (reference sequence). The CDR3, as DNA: TGTGCCTGGAGTGTAGTCTCCGGGTCGAACGAGCAGTACTTC. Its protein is CAWSVVSGSNEQYF. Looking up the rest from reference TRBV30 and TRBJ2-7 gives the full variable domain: SQTIHQWPATLVQPVGSPLSLECTVEGTSNPNLYWYRQAAGRGLQLLFYSVGIGQISSEVPQNLSASRPQDRQFILSSKKLLLSDSGFYLCAWSVVSGSNEQYFGPGTRLTVT.

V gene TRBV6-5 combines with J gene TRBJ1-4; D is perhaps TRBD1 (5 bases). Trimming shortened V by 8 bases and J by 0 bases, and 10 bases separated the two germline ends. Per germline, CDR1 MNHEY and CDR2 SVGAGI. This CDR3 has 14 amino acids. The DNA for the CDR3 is TGTGCCAGCGGGGGGACGTCAACTAATGAAAAACTGTTTTTT. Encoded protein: CASGGTSTNEKLFF.

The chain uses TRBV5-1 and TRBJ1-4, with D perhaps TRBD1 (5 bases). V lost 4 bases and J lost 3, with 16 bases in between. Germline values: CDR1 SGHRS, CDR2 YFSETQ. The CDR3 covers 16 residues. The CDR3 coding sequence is TGCGCCAGCAGCACGGGAGGGGACTGGGCTAATGAAAAACTGTTTTTT. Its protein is CASSTGGDWANEKLFF.

The CDR3 DNA is TGCGCCAGCAGCCCTTATACAGGGATATTTTCGGCGAACACTGAAGCTTTCTTT. This encodes CASSPYTGIFSANTEAFF. The rearrangement links TRBV4-1 to TRBJ1-1; weak D call: TRBD1 (6 bases). V shed 4 bases and J shed 1 base, with 22 bases lying between them. The CDR3 runs to 18 residues. Germline lookup yields CDR1 MGHRA and CDR2 YSYEKL.

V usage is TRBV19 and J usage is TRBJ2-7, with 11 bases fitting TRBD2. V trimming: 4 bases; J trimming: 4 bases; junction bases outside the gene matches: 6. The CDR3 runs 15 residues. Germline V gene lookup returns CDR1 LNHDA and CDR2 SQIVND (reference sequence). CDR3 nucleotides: TGTGCCAGTAGTACCTTAGCGGGAGGGAGGTACGAGCAGTACTTC. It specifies CASSTLAGGRYEQYF.

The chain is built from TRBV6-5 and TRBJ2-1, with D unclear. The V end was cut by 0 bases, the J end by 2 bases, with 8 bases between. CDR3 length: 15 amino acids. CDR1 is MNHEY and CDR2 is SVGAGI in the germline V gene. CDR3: CASSYSEPPYNEQFF. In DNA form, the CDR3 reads TGTGCCAGCAGTTACTCGGAGCCGCCCTACAATGAGCAGTTCTTC.

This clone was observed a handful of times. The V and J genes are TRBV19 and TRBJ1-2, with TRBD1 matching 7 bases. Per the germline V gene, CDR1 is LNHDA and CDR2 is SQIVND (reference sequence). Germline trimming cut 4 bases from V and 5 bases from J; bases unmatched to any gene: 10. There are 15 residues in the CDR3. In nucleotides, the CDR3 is TGTGCCAGTAGTACCTTCGGACAGGCTAGGTATGGCTACACCTTC. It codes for CASSTFGQARYGYTF. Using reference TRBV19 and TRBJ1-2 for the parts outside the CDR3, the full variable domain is DGGITQSPKYLFRKEGQNVTLSCEQNLNHDAMYWYRQDPGQGLRLIYYSQIVNDFQKGDIAEGYSVSREKKESFPLTVTSAQKNPTAFYLCASSTFGQARYGYTFGSGTRLTVV.

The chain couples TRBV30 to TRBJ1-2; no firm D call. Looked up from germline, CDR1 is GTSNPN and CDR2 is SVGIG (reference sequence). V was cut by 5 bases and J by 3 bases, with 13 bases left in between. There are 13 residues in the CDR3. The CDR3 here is CAWAGGGHYGYTF. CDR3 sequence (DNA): TGTGCCTGGGCAGGAGGAGGACACTATGGCTACACCTTC.

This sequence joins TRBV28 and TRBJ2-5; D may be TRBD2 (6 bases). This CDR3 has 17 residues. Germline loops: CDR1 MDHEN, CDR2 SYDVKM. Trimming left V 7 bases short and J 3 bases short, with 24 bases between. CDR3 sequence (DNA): TGTGCCAGCACTCCTAAAATGGGGCGGAGGGGCGAAGAGACCCAGTACTTC. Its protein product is CASTPKMGRRGEETQYF.

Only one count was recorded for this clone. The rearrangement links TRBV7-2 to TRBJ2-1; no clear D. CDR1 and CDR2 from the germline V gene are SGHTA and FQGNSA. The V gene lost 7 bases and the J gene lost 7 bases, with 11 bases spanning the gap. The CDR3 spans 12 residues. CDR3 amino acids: CASTPSLNEQFF. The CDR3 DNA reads TGTGCCAGCACCCCCTCCCTAAATGAGCAGTTCTTC.

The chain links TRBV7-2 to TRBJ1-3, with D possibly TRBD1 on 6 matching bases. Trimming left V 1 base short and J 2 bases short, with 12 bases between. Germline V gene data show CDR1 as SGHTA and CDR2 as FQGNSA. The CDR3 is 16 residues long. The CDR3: CASSLGPHRAGNTIYF. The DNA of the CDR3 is TGTGCCAGCAGCTTAGGTCCCCACAGGGCTGGAAACACCATATATTTT. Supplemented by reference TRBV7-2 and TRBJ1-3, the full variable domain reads GAGVSQSPSNKVTEKGKDVELRCDPISGHTALYWYRQSLGQGLEFLIYFQGNSAPDKSGLPSDRFSAERTGGSVSTLTIQRTQQEDSAVYLCASSLGPHRAGNTIYFGEGSWLTVV.

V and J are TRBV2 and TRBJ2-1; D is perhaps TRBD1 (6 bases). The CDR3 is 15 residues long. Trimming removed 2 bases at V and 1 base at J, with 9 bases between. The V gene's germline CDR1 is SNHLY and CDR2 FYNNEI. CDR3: CASSEQGGSYNEQFF. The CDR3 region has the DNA TGTGCCAGCAGTGAACAAGGGGGTTCCTACAATGAGCAGTTCTTC.

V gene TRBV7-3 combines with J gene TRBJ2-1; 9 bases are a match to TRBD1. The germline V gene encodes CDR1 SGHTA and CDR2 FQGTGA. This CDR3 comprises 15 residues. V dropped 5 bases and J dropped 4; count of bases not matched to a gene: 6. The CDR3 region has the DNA TGTGCCAGCAGCCGGACAGGGGAGGGATACAATGAGCAGTTCTTC. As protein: CASSRTGEGYNEQFF. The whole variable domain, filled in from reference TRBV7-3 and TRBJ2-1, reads GAGVSQTPSNKVTEKGKYVELRCDPISGHTALYWYRQSLGQGPEFLIYFQGTGAADDSGLPNDRFFAVRPEGSVSTLKIQRTERGDSAVYLCASSRTGEGYNEQFFGPGTRLTVL.

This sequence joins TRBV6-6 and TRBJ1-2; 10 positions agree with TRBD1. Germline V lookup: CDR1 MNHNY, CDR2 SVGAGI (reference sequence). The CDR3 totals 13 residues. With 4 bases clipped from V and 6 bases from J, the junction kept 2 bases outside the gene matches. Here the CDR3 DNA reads TGTGCCAGCAGTTCTGGGACAGGGGATGGCTACACCTTC. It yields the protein CASSSGTGDGYTF.

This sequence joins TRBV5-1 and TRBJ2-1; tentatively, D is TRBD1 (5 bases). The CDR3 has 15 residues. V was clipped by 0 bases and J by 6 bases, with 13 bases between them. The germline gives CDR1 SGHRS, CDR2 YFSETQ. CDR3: CASSLVAGMGNEQFF. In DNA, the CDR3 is TGCGCCAGCAGCTTGGTTGCAGGGATGGGCAATGAGCAGTTCTTC.

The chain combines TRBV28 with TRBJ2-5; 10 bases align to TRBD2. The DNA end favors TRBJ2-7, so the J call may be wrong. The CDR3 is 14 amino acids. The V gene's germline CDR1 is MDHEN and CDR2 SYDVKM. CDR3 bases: TGTGCCAGCAGTCGGACTAGCGGTATCTACGAGCAGTACTTC. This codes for CASSRTSGIYEQYF.

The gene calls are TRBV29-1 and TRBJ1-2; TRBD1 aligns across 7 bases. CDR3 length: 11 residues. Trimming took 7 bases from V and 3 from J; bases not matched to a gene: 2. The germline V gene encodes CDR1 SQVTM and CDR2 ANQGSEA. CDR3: CSGTGDYGYTF. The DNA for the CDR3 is TGCAGCGGAACAGGGGACTATGGCTACACCTTC.

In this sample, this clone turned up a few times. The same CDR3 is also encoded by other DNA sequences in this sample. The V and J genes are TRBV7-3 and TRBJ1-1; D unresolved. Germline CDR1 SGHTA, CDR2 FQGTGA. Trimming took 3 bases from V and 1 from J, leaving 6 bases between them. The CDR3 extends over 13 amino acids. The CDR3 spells CASSFTGNTEAFF. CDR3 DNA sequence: TGTGCCAGCAGCTTCACGGGGAACACTGAAGCTTTCTTT.

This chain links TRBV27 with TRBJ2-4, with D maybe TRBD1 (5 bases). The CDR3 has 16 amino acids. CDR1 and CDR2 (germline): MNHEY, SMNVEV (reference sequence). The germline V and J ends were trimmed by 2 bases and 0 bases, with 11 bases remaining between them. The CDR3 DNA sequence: TGTGCCAGCAGTTTACAGGGAACACTAGCCAAAAACATTCAGTACTTC. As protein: CASSLQGTLAKNIQYF.

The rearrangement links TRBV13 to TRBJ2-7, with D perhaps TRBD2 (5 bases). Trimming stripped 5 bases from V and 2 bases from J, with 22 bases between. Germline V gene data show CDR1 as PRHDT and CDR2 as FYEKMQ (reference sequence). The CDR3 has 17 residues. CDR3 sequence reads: CASSPKVGGPGTYEQYF. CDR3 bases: TGTGCCAGCAGCCCTAAGGTCGGAGGTCCTGGGACCTACGAGCAGTACTTC. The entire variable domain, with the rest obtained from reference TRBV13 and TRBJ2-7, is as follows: AAGVIQSPRHLIKEKRETATLKCYPIPRHDTVYWYQQGPGQDPQFLISFYEKMQSDKGSIPDRFSAQQFSDYHSELNMSSLELGDSALYFCASSPKVGGPGTYEQYFGPGTRLTVT.

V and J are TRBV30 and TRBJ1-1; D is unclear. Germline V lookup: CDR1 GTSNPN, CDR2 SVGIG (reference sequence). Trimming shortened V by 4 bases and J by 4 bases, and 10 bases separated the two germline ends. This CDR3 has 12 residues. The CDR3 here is CAWTWEGTEAFF. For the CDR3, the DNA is TGTGCCTGGACATGGGAGGGCACTGAAGCTTTCTTT. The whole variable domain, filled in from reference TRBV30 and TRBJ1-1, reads SQTIHQWPATLVQPVGSPLSLECTVEGTSNPNLYWYRQAAGRGLQLLFYSVGIGQISSEVPQNLSASRPQDRQFILSSKKLLLSDSGFYLCAWTWEGTEAFFGQGTRLTVV.

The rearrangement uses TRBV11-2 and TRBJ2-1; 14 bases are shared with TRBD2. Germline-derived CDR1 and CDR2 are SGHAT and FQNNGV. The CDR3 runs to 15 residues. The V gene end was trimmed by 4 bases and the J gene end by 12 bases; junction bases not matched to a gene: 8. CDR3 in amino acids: CASSSTSGRGGGQFF. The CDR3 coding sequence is TGTGCCAGCAGCTCGACTAGCGGGAGGGGTGGTGGGCAGTTCTTC.

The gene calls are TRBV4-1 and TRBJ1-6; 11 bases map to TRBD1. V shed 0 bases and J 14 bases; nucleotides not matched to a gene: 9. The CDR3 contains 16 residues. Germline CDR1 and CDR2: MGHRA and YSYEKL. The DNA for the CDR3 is TGCGCCAGCAGCCAAGATGGCGGGACAGGGGGGACTTCCCTCCACTTT. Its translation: CASSQDGGTGGTSLHF.